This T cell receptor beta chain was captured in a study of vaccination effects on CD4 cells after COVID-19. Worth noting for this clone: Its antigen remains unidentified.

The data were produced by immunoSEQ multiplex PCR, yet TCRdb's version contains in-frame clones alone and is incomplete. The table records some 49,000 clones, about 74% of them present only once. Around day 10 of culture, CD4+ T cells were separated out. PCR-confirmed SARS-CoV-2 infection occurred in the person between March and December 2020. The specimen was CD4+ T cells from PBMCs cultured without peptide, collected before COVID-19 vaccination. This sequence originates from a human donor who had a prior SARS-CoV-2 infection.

In DNA form, the CDR3 reads TGTGCCAGCAGTACGCGGACAGGGGATGGTCAGCCCCAGCATTTT. Protein sequence: CASSTRTGDGQPQHF. The genes are TRBV6-5 and TRBJ1-5; TRBD1 matches at 9 bases. Germline V gene sequence: CDR1 MNHEY, CDR2 SVGAGI. After removal of 5 bases from V and 6 bases from J, the junction contained 8 bases not matched to a gene. The CDR3 covers 15 residues.